The sequence of this T cell receptor beta chain was determined in a study of T cells in localized non-small cell lung cancer. Study findings and constraints: When the top 100 tumor clones were examined, a median roughly 62 of them also appeared in the adjacent lung, which was paired and uninvolved.

Libraries were prepared by immunoSEQ multiplex PCR; TCRdb keeps only in-frame clonotypes and omits some of them. Among fewer than 45,000 clones listed, roughly 86% were seen once. This clone is a singleton in its sample. What it binds is not known. This TCR derives from a female donor of 60 years or more with stage I squamous cell lung carcinoma. The sequenced sample was peripheral blood, obtained before any cancer treatment.

CDR3 residues: CASSASSAQSYNEQFF. CDR3 nucleotides: TGTGCCAGCAGCGCCTCTAGCGCCCAATCCTACAATGAGCAGTTCTTC. The V and J genes are TRBV5-4 and TRBJ2-1; TRBD2 is a possible D gene (6 bases). Trimming shortened V by 4 bases and J by 1 base, and 15 bases separated the two germline ends. CDR3 length: 16 amino acids. CDR1 SGHNT and CDR2 YYREEE come from the germline V gene (reference sequence).